These T cell receptor beta chains were read from a single sample in a study of T cell responses to AZD1222 COVID-19 vaccine. The data were produced by immunoSEQ multiplex PCR, yet TCRdb's version contains in-frame clones alone and is incomplete. The sample yields some 200,000 clones, roughly nine tenths seen once. The specimen was peripheral blood, collected 28 days after the second dose of the MenACWY control vaccine. These receptors all come from an adult who received the MenACWY meningococcal vaccine as a control. The CDR3 runs from the conserved cysteine through the conserved F or W. Fields, in order: CDR3 DNA, CDR3 protein, D gene, V gene, J gene, clone size. The D gene is left open where the match is weak. For some rows the clone size is stated as once, few or many, or as a class when expanded; others skip it.

cdr3_nt: TGTGCCAGCAGCTTACTGTCCGGCGGGAGAACCCACAATGAGCAGTTCTTC; cdr3_aa: CASSLLSGGRTHNEQFF; d_call: TRBD2; v_call: TRBV11-2; j_call: TRBJ2-1; clone_size: once
cdr3_nt: TGTGCCAGCTCCGCAGGAGATAGCAATCAGCCCCAGCATTTT; cdr3_aa: CASSAGDSNQPQHF; d_call: .; v_call: TRBV18; j_call: TRBJ1-5; clone_size: .
cdr3_nt: TGTGCCAGCAGCTTGGGAGAGACTAGACAGAGCAATGAGCAGTTCTTC; cdr3_aa: CASSLGETRQSNEQFF; d_call: .; v_call: TRBV7-9; j_call: TRBJ2-1; clone_size: .
cdr3_nt: TGTGCCAGAAGCTATGGACTTGCGGGATGCACAGATACGCAGTATTTT; cdr3_aa: CARSYGLAGCTDTQYF; d_call: .; v_call: TRBV5-3; j_call: TRBJ2-3; clone_size: .
cdr3_nt: TGTGCCAGCACCCACCCGGCAGTTGGAAACACCATATATTTT; cdr3_aa: CASTHPAVGNTIYF; d_call: .; v_call: TRBV11-3; j_call: TRBJ1-3; clone_size: .
cdr3_nt: TGTGCCAGCAGCCTCCAGGGAGTAGCCTATGGCTACACCTTC; cdr3_aa: CASSLQGVAYGYTF; d_call: .; v_call: TRBV14; j_call: TRBJ1-2; clone_size: .
cdr3_nt: TGTGCCAGCGACACTTCGGGACTAGCAGGCGGGGAGCTGTTTTTT; cdr3_aa: CASDTSGLAGGELFF; d_call: TRBD2; v_call: TRBV25-1; j_call: TRBJ2-2; clone_size: .
cdr3_nt: TGCGCCAGCAGCAGGGGGGCAGTTAATTCACCCCTCCACTTT; cdr3_aa: CASSRGAVNSPLHF; d_call: .; v_call: TRBV5-1; j_call: TRBJ1-6; clone_size: .
cdr3_nt: TGTGCCAGCAGTTTAGGGACCTCGGGCGAGCAGTACTTC; cdr3_aa: CASSLGTSGEQYF; d_call: .; v_call: TRBV27; j_call: TRBJ2-7; clone_size: medium-sized
cdr3_nt: TGTGCCAGCAGTTACCTCTCCGGGGGTACTGAAGCTTTCTTT; cdr3_aa: CASSYLSGGTEAFF; d_call: .; v_call: TRBV6-2/TRBV6-3; j_call: TRBJ1-1; clone_size: .
cdr3_nt: TGTGCCAGCAGCGTAGAACATAATTCACCCCTCCACTTT; cdr3_aa: CASSVEHNSPLHF; d_call: .; v_call: TRBV9; j_call: TRBJ1-6; clone_size: .
cdr3_nt: TGCGCCAGTACTACAGGGGAAAGGAACTATGGCTACACCTTC; cdr3_aa: CASTTGERNYGYTF; d_call: TRBD1; v_call: TRBV5-1; j_call: TRBJ1-2; clone_size: .
cdr3_nt: TGTGCCAGCAGCCGACGGGGAAAGTCTTACGAGCAGTACTTC; cdr3_aa: CASSRRGKSYEQYF; d_call: .; v_call: TRBV11-3; j_call: TRBJ2-7; clone_size: .
cdr3_nt: TGTGCCAGCAGTTTAGGCTATTCAACTAATGAAAAACTGTTTTTT; cdr3_aa: CASSLGYSTNEKLFF; d_call: .; v_call: TRBV27; j_call: TRBJ1-4; clone_size: .
cdr3_nt: TGTGCCAGCAGCGTTTCTCATGGACATCCTTACACCTACGAGCAGTACTTC; cdr3_aa: CASSVSHGHPYTYEQYF; d_call: .; v_call: TRBV9; j_call: TRBJ2-7; clone_size: .
cdr3_nt: TGTGCCAGCAGTGGGACAGGGTCCTACGAGCAGTACTTC; cdr3_aa: CASSGTGSYEQYF; d_call: TRBD1; v_call: TRBV27; j_call: TRBJ2-7; clone_size: .
cdr3_nt: TGTGCCTGGAGTCATATGAACACTGAAGCTTTCTTT; cdr3_aa: CAWSHMNTEAFF; d_call: .; v_call: TRBV30; j_call: TRBJ1-1; clone_size: .
cdr3_nt: TGTGCCAGTAGTATCGGACAGGGAAAACTGTTTTTT; cdr3_aa: CASSIGQGKLFF; d_call: TRBD1; v_call: TRBV19; j_call: TRBJ1-4; clone_size: .
cdr3_nt: TGTGCCAGTAGTATAGTCAATGAGCAGTTCTTC; cdr3_aa: CASSIVNEQFF; d_call: .; v_call: TRBV19; j_call: TRBJ2-1; clone_size: .
cdr3_nt: TGCAGCGTTAGGACACCAAATGAAAAACTGTTTTTT; cdr3_aa: CSVRTPNEKLFF; d_call: .; v_call: TRBV29-1; j_call: TRBJ1-4; clone_size: .
cdr3_nt: TGTGCCAGCAGTTTATCTTATAGCGGGAGACAGGCAGATACGCAGTATTTT; cdr3_aa: CASSLSYSGRQADTQYF; d_call: TRBD2; v_call: TRBV27; j_call: TRBJ2-3; clone_size: .
cdr3_nt: TGTGCCAGCAGCCTCGGTCCGGGGTGGACTGAAGCTTTCTTT; cdr3_aa: CASSLGPGWTEAFF; d_call: .; v_call: TRBV6-2/TRBV6-3; j_call: TRBJ1-1; clone_size: .